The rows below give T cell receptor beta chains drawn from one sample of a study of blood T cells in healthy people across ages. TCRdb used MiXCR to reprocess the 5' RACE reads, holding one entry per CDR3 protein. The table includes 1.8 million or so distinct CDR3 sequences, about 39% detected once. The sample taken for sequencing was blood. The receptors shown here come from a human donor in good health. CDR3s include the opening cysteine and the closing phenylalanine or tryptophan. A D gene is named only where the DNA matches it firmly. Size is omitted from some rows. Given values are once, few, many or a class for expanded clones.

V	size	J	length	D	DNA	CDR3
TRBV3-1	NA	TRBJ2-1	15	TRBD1	TGTGCCAGCAGCCAAGGCCGACAGGGGGCGCAGGGGCAGTTCTTC	CASSQGRQGAQGQFF
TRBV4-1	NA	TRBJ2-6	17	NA	TGCGCCAGCAGCCAAGAACGGGGAAGAACTGGGGCCAACGTCCTGACTTTC	CASSQERGRTGANVLTF
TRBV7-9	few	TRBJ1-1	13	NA	TGTGCCAGCAGCCGCGCCCCGAACACTGAAGCTTTCTTT	CASSRAPNTEAFF
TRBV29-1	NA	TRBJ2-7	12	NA	TGCAGCGCCCAATCCCGTGCCTACGAGCAGTACTTC	CSAQSRAYEQYF
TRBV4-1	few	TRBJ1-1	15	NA	TGCGCCAGCAGCCACCCCGGGACAACGGGCACTGAAGCTTTCTTT	CASSHPGTTGTEAFF
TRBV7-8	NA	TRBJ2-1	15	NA	TGTGCCAGCACCGTGCAGGTGAGCTCCTACAATGAGCAGTTCTTC	CASTVQVSSYNEQFF
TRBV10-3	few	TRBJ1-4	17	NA	TGTGCCATCAGTGCAGGAGTGGGGGCTTCAGCTAATGAAAAACTGTTTTTT	CAISAGVGASANEKLFF
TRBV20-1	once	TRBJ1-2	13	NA	TGCAGTGCCCCCCAGGGGTATAACTATAGCTACACCTTC	CSAPQGYNYSYTF
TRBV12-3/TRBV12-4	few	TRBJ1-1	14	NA	TGTGCCAGCAGTTTATACACGCAGAACACTGAAGCTTTCTTT	CASSLYTQNTEAFF
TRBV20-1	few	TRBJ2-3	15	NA	TGCAGTGCAAAACCGGGCCCAGAATTCACAGATACGCAGTATTTT	CSAKPGPEFTDTQYF
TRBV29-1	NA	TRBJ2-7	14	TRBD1	TGCAGCGTTACCAGGACAGGGGGCGTCTACGAGCAGTACTTC	CSVTRTGGVYEQYF
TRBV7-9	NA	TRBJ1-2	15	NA	TGTGCCAGCAGCTTCCCGGGAAGCCCTAACTATGGCTACACCTTC	CASSFPGSPNYGYTF
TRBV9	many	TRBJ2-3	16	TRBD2	TGTGCCAGCGGTGGACTAGCGGGGGTTAGCACAGATACGCAGTATTTT	CASGGLAGVSTDTQYF
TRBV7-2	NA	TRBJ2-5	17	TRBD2	TGTGCCAGCAGCTCACGCGGGGGGGCCTTGCGGCAAGAGACCCAGTACTTC	CASSSRGGALRQETQYF
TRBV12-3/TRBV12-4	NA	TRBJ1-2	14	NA	TGTGCCAGCAGTTTAAACGTACAGGGCTATGGCTACACCTTC	CASSLNVQGYGYTF
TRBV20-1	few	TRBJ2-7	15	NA	TGCAGTGCTAGAGATCTCAGGGGCAGTCGAGACGAGCAGTACTTC	CSARDLRGSRDEQYF
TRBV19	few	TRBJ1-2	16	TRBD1	TGTGCCAGTACTCTGGGAGAGGGACAGACTAACTATGGCTACACCTTC	CASTLGEGQTNYGYTF
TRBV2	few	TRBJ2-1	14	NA	TGTGCCAGCAGGTACCTTAGCTCCTACAATGAGCAGTTCTTC	CASRYLSSYNEQFF
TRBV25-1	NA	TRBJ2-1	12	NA	TGTGCCAGCAGTGAGGAAGGAGGTGGGCAGTTCTTC	CASSEEGGGQFF
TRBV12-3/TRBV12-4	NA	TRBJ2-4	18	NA	TGTGCCAGCAGCCCAAACTTACAGGGAAGGATAGCCAAAAACATTCAGTACTTC	CASSPNLQGRIAKNIQYF
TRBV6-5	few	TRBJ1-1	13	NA	TGTGCCAGCAGGTACGGGGGGCAAACTGAAGCTTTCTTT	CASRYGGQTEAFF
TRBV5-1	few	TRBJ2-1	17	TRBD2	TGCGCCAGCAGCTTAGGACTAGCGGGGGTTAACTACAATGAGCAGTTCTTC	CASSLGLAGVNYNEQFF
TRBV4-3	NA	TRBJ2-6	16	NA	TGCCCCAGCAGCCAAGAGGCAGCTGCTGGGGCCAACGTCCTGACTTTC	CPSSQEAAAGANVLTF
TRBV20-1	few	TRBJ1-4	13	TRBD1	TGCAGTGCCCTGGACAGGCAGAGTGAAAAACTGTTTTTT	CSALDRQSEKLFF
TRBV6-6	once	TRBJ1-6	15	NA	TGTGCCAGCAGGGTCAGGGAATCGGGTAATTCACCCCTCCACTTT	CASRVRESGNSPLHF
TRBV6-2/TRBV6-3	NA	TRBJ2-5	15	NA	TGTGCCAGCATCAATTGGGGGGCGAGTGGAGAGACCCAGTACTTC	CASINWGASGETQYF
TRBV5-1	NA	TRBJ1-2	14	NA	TGCGCCAGCAGCTTACCGGGACAAGACTATGGCTACACCTTC	CASSLPGQDYGYTF
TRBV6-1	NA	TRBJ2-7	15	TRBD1	TGTGCCAGCAGGTTAGGACAGGGGGTACCTTACGAGCAGTACTTC	CASRLGQGVPYEQYF
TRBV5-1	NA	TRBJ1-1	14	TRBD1	TGCGCCAGCAGCTTGGGTGGAGGGGGCAGTGAAGCTTTCTTT	CASSLGGGGSEAFF
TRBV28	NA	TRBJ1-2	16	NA	TGTGCCAGCATCGCGTTAGGGGAAGAAGCTAACTATGGCTACACCTTC	CASIALGEEANYGYTF
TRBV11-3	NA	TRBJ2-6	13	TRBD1	TGTGCCAGCAGCTTGGACAGGGCCGACGTCCTGACTTTC	CASSLDRADVLTF
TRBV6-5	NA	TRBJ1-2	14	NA	TGTGCCAGCAGATTACGAACGGCCGGGGATGGCTACACCTTC	CASRLRTAGDGYTF
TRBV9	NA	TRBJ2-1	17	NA	TGTGCCAGCAGCGTAGGTTTTTGGGGACTTAACTACAATGAGCAGTTCTTC	CASSVGFWGLNYNEQFF
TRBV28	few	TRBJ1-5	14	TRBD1	TGTGCCACCACTCGGACAGGGGGCAATCAGCCCCAGCATTTT	CATTRTGGNQPQHF
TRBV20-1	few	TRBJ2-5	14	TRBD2	TGCAGTGCTTTGGGACTAGCGACCCCCGGGACCCAGTACTTC	CSALGLATPGTQYF
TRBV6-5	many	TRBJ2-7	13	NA	TGTGCCAGCAGTTACTCTGGGCCTTACGAGCAGTACTTC	CASSYSGPYEQYF
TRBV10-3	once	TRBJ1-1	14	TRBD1	TGTGCCATCAGTGCGACAGGGGGCTATGCGGAAGCTTTCTTT	CAISATGGYAEAFF
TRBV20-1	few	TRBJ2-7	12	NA	TGCAGTGCTGGCGCATATTCCTACGAGCAGTACTTC	CSAGAYSYEQYF
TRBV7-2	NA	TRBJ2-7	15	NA	TGTGCCAGCAGCCCACAACCGGGACGCCCCTACGAGCAGTACTTC	CASSPQPGRPYEQYF
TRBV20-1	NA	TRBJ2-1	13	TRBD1	TGCAGTGCTCCACGGACAGGGAGCAGTGAGCAGTTCTTC	CSAPRTGSSEQFF